These T cell receptor beta chains were read from a single sample in a study of cytomegalovirus exposure and HLA in healthy donors. Clones were read by immunoSEQ multiplex PCR, and TCRdb kept only the in-frame ones, dropping some. The table has approximately 170,000 clones, around 82% seen once. The sample comprised PBMCs. The receptors here all came from a man under 40 in good health and CMV-seropositive. Both conserved end residues are part of each CDR3. A D gene is named only where the DNA matches it firmly.

d_call: TRBD2; j_call: TRBJ2-1; v_call: TRBV28; cdr3_aa: CASSQPAGGYNEQFF; cdr3_nt: TGTGCCAGCAGCCAACCAGCGGGAGGCTACAATGAGCAGTTCTTC
d_call: TRBD2; j_call: TRBJ2-3; v_call: TRBV30; cdr3_aa: CAWSSGRAGNTQYF; cdr3_nt: TGTGCCTGGAGTAGCGGGAGGGCCGGGAATACGCAGTATTTT
d_call: -; j_call: TRBJ2-7; v_call: TRBV28; cdr3_aa: CASSLNRPEGWGDYEQYF; cdr3_nt: TGTGCCAGCAGTTTAAACCGACCCGAGGGTTGGGGTGACTACGAGCAGTACTTC
d_call: -; j_call: TRBJ2-1; v_call: TRBV29-1; cdr3_aa: CSGRGTSYNEQFF; cdr3_nt: TGCAGCGGAAGGGGGACCTCCTACAATGAGCAGTTCTTC
d_call: -; j_call: TRBJ2-7; v_call: TRBV25-1; cdr3_aa: CASSDQGRGYEQYF; cdr3_nt: TGTGCCAGCAGTGACCAGGGGAGGGGCTACGAGCAGTACTTC
d_call: TRBD1; j_call: TRBJ2-2; v_call: TRBV9; cdr3_aa: CASSVAEGQPMAGELFF; cdr3_nt: TGTGCCAGCAGCGTAGCTGAGGGACAGCCTATGGCCGGGGAGCTGTTTTTT
d_call: -; j_call: TRBJ2-5; v_call: TRBV7-6; cdr3_aa: CASSGHPSETQYF; cdr3_nt: TGTGCCAGCAGCGGACATCCCTCAGAGACCCAGTACTTC
d_call: TRBD2; j_call: TRBJ2-7; v_call: TRBV19; cdr3_aa: CASRLLAEPSYEQYF; cdr3_nt: TGTGCCAGTAGACTGCTAGCGGAGCCCTCCTACGAGCAGTACTTC
d_call: TRBD2; j_call: TRBJ2-2; v_call: TRBV5-1; cdr3_aa: CASSLALAGEGELFF; cdr3_nt: TGCGCCAGCAGCTTAGCCTTAGCGGGAGAGGGGGAGCTGTTTTTT
d_call: -; j_call: TRBJ1-1; v_call: TRBV15; cdr3_aa: CATSRDVLGGPEAFF; cdr3_nt: TGTGCCACCAGCAGAGATGTTTTGGGGGGTCCTGAAGCTTTCTTT
d_call: -; j_call: TRBJ1-2; v_call: TRBV28; cdr3_aa: CASSLLGGFVYTF; cdr3_nt: TGTGCCAGCAGTTTGTTGGGGGGATTTGTCTACACCTTC
d_call: -; j_call: TRBJ2-7; v_call: TRBV18; cdr3_aa: CASSGLLGAPNF; cdr3_nt: TGTGCCAGCTCAGGCCTTCTGGGGGCCCCGAACTTC
d_call: -; j_call: TRBJ1-4; v_call: TRBV5-5; cdr3_aa: CASSGDLNRANEKLFF; cdr3_nt: TGTGCCAGCAGCGGCGACCTTAACAGGGCAAATGAAAAACTGTTTTTT